Detailed here is one TCR beta chain. The antigen is not known. The germline V and J ends were trimmed by 4 bases and 6 bases, with 23 bases remaining between them. This CDR3 spans 17 amino acids. These data are taken from a study of T cell repertoires in cytomegalovirus infection. Findings of the study overall: The ex vivo response was dominated by HLA-C-restricted CMV-specific TCR beta clonotypes.

TCRdb called the reads again in MiXCR, with one record for every CDR3 protein. The data show around 710,000 distinct CDR3 sequences, roughly 29% seen once. V and J are TRBV12-3 or TRBV12-4 and TRBJ2-3, with D possibly being TRBD2 (5 bases). This TCR came from a human donor in good health (CMV status not recorded). Some clones in this sample may be carry-over from other donors' samples. Material: cultured CD8+ T cells from PBMCs, obtained from culture after CMV antigen stimulation. CDR3 coding DNA: TGTGCCAGCAGTTCCCGGGGAGAGGGTATGTTTGGGGATACGCAGTATTTT. Translating it yields CASSSRGEGMFGDTQYF.